This T cell receptor delta chain was identified during a study of gamma-delta chains in newborns, infants, children (dated by TCRdb to about 2019). About the full investigation: According to the study title, microbial exposure causes polyclonal expansion of innate gammadelta T cells right after birth. How innate gammadelta T cell populations in human newborns were shaped by microbial exposure immediately after birth was investigated in the study.

Sequences GEAIGNYY (CDR1) and EKD (CDR2) are obtained from the germline V gene. The CDR3 runs 19 amino acids, cysteine and phenylalanine included. Just CDR3 DNA is preserved here, 57 bases in frame from base 1. Trimming leaves V shorter by 2 bases and J shorter by 1 base, with the junction holding 6 bases beyond the gene matches. To note about this clone: Its antigen is not yet known. Per-base quality was not reported, and no clone a single base away is much larger than it.

Sequencing was performed on an Illumina MiSeq. TCRdb called clones anew from the public reads via CATT; matching DNA rows were later pooled. This sample gives 10,000 to 14,000 delta-chain clones in total; roughly 8% of them show up just once. Approximately 3.4% of the sample is taken by the ten largest. The sequence derives from a child who was a newborn, infant or young child, either healthy, febrile or measles-vaccinated (not recorded which). The sequencing sample was made of blood. The chain is encoded by TRDV2 joined to TRDJ3, with 11 bases aligning to TRDD3. Here is the DNA: TGTGCCTGTGACATACTGGGGGATAGGATGTCCTGGGACACCCGACAGATGTTTTTC. Its amino acids are CACDILGDRMSWDTRQMFF.